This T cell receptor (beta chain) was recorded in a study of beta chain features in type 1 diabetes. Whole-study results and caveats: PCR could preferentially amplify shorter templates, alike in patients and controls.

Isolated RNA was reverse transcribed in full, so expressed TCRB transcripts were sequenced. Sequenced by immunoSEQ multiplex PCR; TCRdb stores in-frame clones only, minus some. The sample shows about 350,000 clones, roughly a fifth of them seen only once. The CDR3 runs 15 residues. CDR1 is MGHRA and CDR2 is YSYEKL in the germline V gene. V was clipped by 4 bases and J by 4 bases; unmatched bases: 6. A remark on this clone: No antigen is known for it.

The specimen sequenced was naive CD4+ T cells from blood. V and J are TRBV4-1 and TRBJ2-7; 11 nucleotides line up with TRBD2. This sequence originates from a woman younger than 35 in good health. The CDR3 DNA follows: TGCGCCAGCAGCCTTAGCGGGGGGGCCGGATACGAGCAGTACTTC. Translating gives CASSLSGGAGYEQYF.